The 21 T cell receptor beta chains in this list originate from one sample, sequenced in a study of cytotoxic CD8 clonotypes in ibrutinib-treated CLL (dated by TCRdb to the early 2020s). Library prep was done by the immunoSEQ multiplex PCR assay. TCRdb holds this immuneACCESS table with in-frame rearrangements only. Some clones are missing; in checked studies, unresolved V genes explain under half, and the rest has no known cause. Present in this sample are fewer than 45,000 clones, about 70% of which were seen just once. The ten biggest clones cover about 9.5% of the sample. The sample's time point, from its label and the paper: progressive disease on ibrutinib. The material was PBMCs, obtained at disease progression, from a patient treated with ibrutinib. These receptors came from a human donor with chronic lymphocytic leukemia.

The chain recombines TRBV27 with TRBJ2-3; TRBD2 agrees at 8 bases. The junction had 10 bases not matched to a gene; V was cut back by 3 bases and J by 5 bases. This CDR3 comprises 16 residues. The germline gives CDR1 MNHEY, CDR2 SMNVEV (reference sequence). The chain's CDR3 is CASSFWRRGEKDTQYF. In DNA, the CDR3 is TGTGCCAGCAGTTTTTGGAGGCGGGGGGAAAAAGATACGCAGTATTTT.

The J gene is TRBJ1-1, the V gene TRBV7-6; a weak D match, TRBD1 (6 bases). Trimming cost V 1 base and J 11 bases, with 14 bases left between them. This CDR3 spans 13 amino acids. Germline V CDR1 and CDR2: SGHVS, FNYEAQ. CDR3: CASSLGANTGAFF. CDR3 nucleotides: TGTGCCAGCAGCTTAGGAGCCAATACAGGGGCTTTCTTT.

This clone was observed a single time. The chain links TRBV2 to TRBJ2-3; 7 positions match TRBD2. CDR1 is SNHLY, CDR2 FYNNEI, per germline. This CDR3 comprises 15 residues. Trimming at V came to 1 base and at J to 2 bases, leaving 3 bases not matched to a gene. CDR3 in DNA: TGTGCCAGCAGTGAAGGGACTAGATCCACAGATACGCAGTATTTT. The encoded protein is CASSEGTRSTDTQYF.

J is TRBJ2-1 and V is TRBV25-1, with D possibly being TRBD2 (5 bases). Looked up from germline, CDR1 is MGHDK and CDR2 is SYGVNS. V was trimmed by 2 bases and J by 4 bases, leaving 15 bases between them. The CDR3 length is 16 residues. This CDR3 reads CASSETGPDLYNEQFF. CDR3 in DNA: TGTGCCAGCAGTGAAACCGGGCCGGACTTATACAATGAGCAGTTCTTC.

This clone was detected only a few times. This chain links TRBV4-2 with TRBJ2-2, with 10 bases lining up with TRBD2. The J segment lost 6 bases and the V segment lost 5 bases, leaving 6 bases of the junction unmatched. Per the germline V gene, CDR1 is LGHNA and CDR2 is YNFKEQ. This CDR3 has 15 residues. The CDR3 loop reads CASSTGTSAPGELFF. CDR3 DNA sequence: TGTGCCAGCAGCACTGGGACTAGCGCCCCCGGGGAGCTGTTTTTT.

The genes are TRBV29-1 and TRBJ1-4; weak D call: TRBD1 (5 bases). CDR1 and CDR2 from the germline V gene are SQVTM and ANQGSEA. This CDR3 spans 16 amino acids. V gave up 0 bases and J gave up 5 bases, with 16 bases separating them. CDR3 bases: TGCAGCGTTGAAGATCTTCACGGGGCGGGGAATGAAAAACTGTTTTTT. Its translation is CSVEDLHGAGNEKLFF.

The chain combines TRBV7-9 with TRBJ1-2; 9 bases match TRBD1. The CDR3 sequence is 15 residues long. Germline V gene sequence: CDR1 SEHNR, CDR2 FQNEAQ (reference sequence). With 5 bases clipped from V and 4 bases from J, the junction kept 8 bases outside the gene matches. In nucleotides, the CDR3 is TGTGCCAGCAGCAGGATAACAGGGGGCTCCTATGGCTACACCTTC. Translating gives CASSRITGGSYGYTF. The full variable domain, its missing parts supplied by reference TRBV7-9 and TRBJ1-2, is DTGVSQNPRHKITKRGQNVTFRCDPISEHNRLYWYRQTLGQGPEFLTYFQNEAQLEKSRLLSDRFSAERPKGSFSTLEIQRTEQGDSAMYLCASSRITGGSYGYTFGSGTRLTVV.

The chain combines TRBV7-3 with TRBJ2-7; D possibly corresponds to TRBD2 (6 bases). The CDR3 runs 14 residues. Per germline, CDR1 SGHTA and CDR2 FQGTGA. V shed 1 base and J shed 5 bases, with 12 bases lying between them. The CDR3 DNA sequence: TGTGCCAGCAGCTTAAACGGGTCGGGGGACGAGCAGTACTTC. It specifies CASSLNGSGDEQYF.

The V gene is TRBV19, the J gene TRBJ2-1; D possibly corresponds to TRBD1 (6 bases). This CDR3 is built from 15 residues. V was trimmed by 0 bases and J by 10 bases, leaving 16 bases between them. Germline V CDR1 and CDR2: LNHDA, SQIVND (reference sequence). The CDR3 DNA reads as TGTGCCAGTAGTATAGAATACAGGGTAGGTAGGGAGCAGTTCTTC. This gives the protein CASSIEYRVGREQFF.

V gene TRBV5-4 combines with J gene TRBJ1-4, with D unresolved. Trimming took off 5 bases at V and 0 bases at J, with 5 bases between the two ends. The CDR3 spans 13 residues. CDR1 SGHNT and CDR2 YYREEE come from the germline V gene (reference sequence). The CDR3 DNA reads TGTGCCAGCAGTCTTGCAACTAATGAAAAACTGTTTTTT. Translated, it gives CASSLATNEKLFF.

The genes are TRBV2 and TRBJ1-3; perhaps TRBD1 as D (5 bases). Germline V CDR1 and CDR2: SNHLY, FYNNEI. This CDR3 is built from 14 residues. Deletions cut 8 bases from V and 4 bases from J, with 15 bases between. This CDR3 reads CASFSGVRGNTIYF. The CDR3 DNA sequence: TGTGCCAGCTTCTCGGGGGTCAGGGGAAACACCATATATTTT.

The chain is built from TRBV7-9 and TRBJ1-2, with TRBD1 matching over 10 bases. The V segment lost 1 base and the J segment 6 bases; nucleotides outside the gene matches: 5. This CDR3 comprises 15 residues. The germline CDR1 and CDR2 sequences are SEHNR and FQNEAQ (reference sequence). The CDR3 protein is CASSLDSGQGNGYTF. CDR3 bases: TGTGCCAGCAGCTTAGATTCGGGACAGGGGAATGGCTACACCTTC. Supplemented by reference TRBV7-9 and TRBJ1-2, the full variable domain reads DTGVSQNPRHKITKRGQNVTFRCDPISEHNRLYWYRQTLGQGPEFLTYFQNEAQLEKSRLLSDRFSAERPKGSFSTLEIQRTEQGDSAMYLCASSLDSGQGNGYTFGSGTRLTVV.

The chain joins TRBV5-1 to TRBJ1-2, with 9 bases identical to TRBD1. Germline values: CDR1 SGHRS, CDR2 YFSETQ. The CDR3 is made up of 15 amino acids. Germline trimming cut 4 bases from V and 13 bases from J; bases unmatched to any gene: 17. Here the CDR3 DNA reads TGCGCCAGCAGCCCCTACCTTACAGGGGGCGAAGCTGGCACCTTC. Its protein product is CASSPYLTGGEAGTF.

The CDR3 is CASSVEARANSGNTIYF. The CDR3 DNA sequence: TGTGCCAGCAGCGTAGAGGCCAGGGCGAACTCTGGAAACACCATATATTTT. The gene calls are TRBV9 and TRBJ1-3, with a weak D call TRBD1 (5 bases). Germline V gene lookup returns CDR1 SGDLS and CDR2 YYNGEE. The CDR3 loop spans 17 amino acids. Trimming pared 0 bases from V and 0 bases from J, leaving 13 bases between.

The CDR3: CASSLGDREDYGYTF. The DNA of the CDR3 is TGTGCCAGCAGCTTGGGGGACAGGGAGGACTATGGCTACACCTTC. This chain links TRBV7-9 with TRBJ1-2; 9 bases line up with TRBD1. V trimming: 3 bases; J trimming: 3 bases; junction bases outside the gene matches: 5. This CDR3 is built from 15 residues. The germline CDR1 and CDR2 sequences are SEHNR and FQNEAQ (reference sequence).

V and J are TRBV28 and TRBJ1-5; 10 nucleotides align to TRBD1. Germline values: CDR1 MDHEN, CDR2 SYDVKM. The junction had 8 bases not matched to a gene; V was cut back by 2 bases and J by 7 bases. This CDR3 comprises 16 residues. The CDR3 nucleotides are TGTGCCAGCAGTTTACCCGGACAGGGGGTGGTCCAGCCCCAGCATTTT. It specifies CASSLPGQGVVQPQHF.

As concerns this clone: Distinct nucleotide sequences in the sample also encode this CDR3. This chain uses TRBV5-4 with TRBJ1-1; D ambiguous. The CDR3 extends over 13 amino acids. The germline V gene has CDR1 SGHNT and CDR2 YYREEE (reference sequence). V dropped 2 bases and J dropped 1 base, with 6 bases sitting between them. Here the CDR3 reads CASSLWENTEAFF. CDR3 sequence (DNA): TGTGCCAGCAGCTTATGGGAGAACACTGAAGCTTTCTTT.

This chain uses TRBV6-5 with TRBJ2-1; a possible D gene is TRBD2 (6 bases). Germline V gene lookup returns CDR1 MNHEY and CDR2 SVGAGI. V lost 2 bases and J 5 bases, leaving 13 bases between the germline ends. The CDR3 loop spans 15 amino acids. The CDR3, as DNA: TGTGCCAGCAGTTACATGGGACTGACTAACAATGAGCAGTTCTTC. Its translation: CASSYMGLTNNEQFF.

The J gene is TRBJ1-1, the V gene TRBV5-1; D not resolved. The CDR3 loop spans 15 amino acids. V was cut by 3 bases and J by 5 bases, with 17 bases left in between. Germline values: CDR1 SGHRS, CDR2 YFSETQ. In nucleotides, the CDR3 is TGCGCCAGCAGCTCGGCGGCTACAAGGGAAACTGAAGCTTTCTTT. The encoded protein is CASSSAATRETEAFF. Looking up the rest from reference TRBV5-1 and TRBJ1-1 gives the full variable domain: KAGVTQTPRYLIKTRGQQVTLSCSPISGHRSVSWYQQTPGQGLQFLFEYFSETQRNKGNFPGRFSGRQFSNSRSEMNVSTLELGDSALYLCASSSAATRETEAFFGQGTRLTVV.

V usage is TRBV14 and J usage is TRBJ2-1; unclear D gene. The CDR3 sequence is 14 residues long. CDR1 and CDR2 (germline): SGHDN, FVKESK. V was trimmed by 4 bases and J by 4 bases, leaving 11 bases between them. The chain's CDR3 is CASSPGRAYNEQFF. As DNA, the CDR3 is TGTGCCAGCAGCCCTGGTCGGGCTTACAATGAGCAGTTCTTC.

The chain joins TRBV10-3 to TRBJ2-2; 11 bases agree with TRBD1. The CDR3 length is 17 residues. V trimming: 4 bases; J trimming: 6 bases; junction bases outside the gene matches: 10. Germline V gene lookup returns CDR1 ENHRY and CDR2 SYGVKD. This CDR3 reads CAISGGQGASGAGELFF. CDR3 in DNA: TGTGCCATCAGTGGCGGACAGGGGGCAAGTGGCGCCGGGGAGCTGTTTTTT.